These 23 T cell receptor beta chains were sequenced from one sample in a study of early T cells in non-severe SARS-CoV-2 infection. One entry per CDR3 protein, called by TCRdb with MiXCR from the 5' RACE reads. Counted here are around 22,000 distinct CDR3 sequences, roughly 3.6% occurring once; the ten biggest clones make up less than 7%. Material: whole blood. These receptors all come from an adult who was a healthcare worker with PCR-confirmed SARS-CoV-2 infection or an uninfected control (not recorded which).

This clonotype was recorded at least ten times. The V and J genes are TRBV29-1 and TRBJ1-2; D is undetermined. The CDR3 consists of 11 residues. Looked up from germline, CDR1 is SQVTM and CDR2 is ANQGSEA. DNA for the CDR3: TGCATCTCCAAGGAGACCAACGGCTACACCTTC. This encodes CISKETNGYTF. Combining the CDR3 with reference TRBV29-1 and TRBJ1-2 gives the whole variable domain SAVISQKPSRDICQRGTSLTIQCQVDSQVTMMFWYRQQPGQSLTLIATANQGSEATYESGFVIDKFPISRPNLTFSTLTVSNMSPEDSSIYLCISKETNGYTFGSGTRLTVV.

This clonotype was detected many times. This chain uses TRBV4-1 with TRBJ2-1; D unresolved. The CDR3 totals 15 residues. Per the germline V gene, CDR1 is MGHRA and CDR2 is YSYEKL. V lost 0 bases to trimming and J lost 4 bases, with 10 bases between them. CDR3 nucleotide sequence: TGCGCCAGCAGCCAAGATGAACAGATTTACAATGAGCAGTTCTTC. It yields the protein CASSQDEQIYNEQFF.

By share of the sample, this clonotype is medium-sized (0.01 to 0.1%). This sequence joins TRBV12-3 or TRBV12-4 and TRBJ1-2; D possibly corresponds to TRBD1 (6 bases). With 1 base removed from V and 4 bases from J, the gap between germline ends came to 16 bases. The CDR3 is made up of 16 amino acids. CDR3 DNA sequence: TGTGCCAGCAGTTTAGTAGGCAGGGGCCCTCCCTATGGCTACACCTTC. Amino acid sequence: CASSLVGRGPPYGYTF.

There are many counts of this clonotype. This chain connects TRBV7-2 to TRBJ2-7, with no clear D. The germline V and J ends were trimmed by 1 base and 4 bases, with 5 bases remaining between them. The CDR3 is made up of 12 amino acids. Germline CDR1 SGHTA, CDR2 FQGNSA. CDR3 region: CASSLGRYEQYF. The CDR3 bases are TGTGCCAGCAGCTTAGGCAGATACGAGCAGTACTTC. Together with reference TRBV7-2 and TRBJ2-7, the CDR3 gives the full variable domain: GAGVSQSPSNKVTEKGKDVELRCDPISGHTALYWYRQSLGQGLEFLIYFQGNSAPDKSGLPSDRFSAERTGGSVSTLTIQRTQQEDSAVYLCASSLGRYEQYFGPGTRLTVT.

This clonotype was recorded many times. The J gene is TRBJ2-7, the V gene TRBV7-2, with unresolved D. Germline CDR1 is SGHTA and CDR2 is FQGNSA. V lost 5 bases, J lost 0 bases, and 8 bases lay in between. The CDR3 length is 13 residues. The DNA for the CDR3 is TGTGCCAGCAGCCGGAGCTACTCCTACGAGCAGTACTTC. Protein: CASSRSYSYEQYF.

The J gene is TRBJ2-1, the V gene TRBV7-2, with 14 bases lining up with TRBD2. The CDR3 contains 19 residues. Germline trimming cut 3 bases from V and 1 base from J; bases unmatched to any gene: 8. Germline CDR1 reads SGHTA; CDR2 reads FQGNSA. The CDR3 sequence: CASSLKTSGRAWSYNEQFF. Written as DNA, the CDR3 is TGTGCCAGCAGCTTGAAGACTAGCGGGAGGGCCTGGTCCTACAATGAGCAGTTCTTC.

Ten or more counts support this clonotype. V gene TRBV5-6 combines with J gene TRBJ2-2; no reliable D call. Looked up from germline, CDR1 is SGHDT and CDR2 is YYEEEE. This CDR3 is 15 amino acids long. Deletions cut 7 bases from V and 2 bases from J, with 15 bases between. CDR3 residues: CASQTGPGNTGELFF. The CDR3 nucleotides read TGTGCCAGCCAGACCGGACCAGGAAACACCGGGGAGCTGTTTTTT.

This clonotype was observed at least ten times. V and J are TRBV29-1 and TRBJ1-2; D not resolved. V was pared by 2 bases and J by 4 bases, with 5 bases between. The CDR3 runs 11 residues. Germline V gene lookup returns CDR1 SQVTM and CDR2 ANQGSEA. CDR3 bases: TGCAGCGTTGAAACAGCCTATGGCTACACCTTC. Translating gives CSVETAYGYTF.

This clonotype was observed at least ten times. The gene calls are TRBV7-8 and TRBJ2-7; 9 nucleotides align to TRBD2. The CDR3 runs 14 residues. Germline loops: CDR1 SGHVS, CDR2 FQNEAQ. The ends lost 7 bases at V and 3 bases at J; junction bases unmatched: 7. CDR3 protein: CASNVRTSDYEQYF. The CDR3 coding sequence is TGTGCCAGCAACGTTAGGACTAGCGACTACGAGCAGTACTTC.

This clonotype was observed many times. The chain is built from TRBV12-3 or TRBV12-4 and TRBJ1-6; a weak D match, TRBD1 (6 bases). The CDR3 consists of 13 residues. V lost 1 base and J lost 12, with 10 bases in between. The CDR3 sequence: CASSLGGTRPLHF. The CDR3 nucleotides read TGTGCCAGCAGTTTAGGCGGGACACGACCCCTCCACTTT.

This clonotype is termed medium-sized. The chain recombines TRBV6-7 with TRBJ1-6; the D is unclear. TRBV6-7 falls under the ORF class, with uncertain function. Trimming cost V 0 bases and J 0 bases, with 9 bases left between them. The CDR3 consists of 17 residues. The CDR3 coding sequence is TGTGCCAGCAGTTACTCGCGGTGCGGCTCCTATAATTCACCCCTCCACTTT. This encodes CASSYSRCGSYNSPLHF.

The CDR3 DNA is TGTGCCAGCAGCCACCGTGGTAGCGACTATGGCTACACCTTC. Translation gives CASSHRGSDYGYTF. The chain carries TRBV3-1 and TRBJ1-2; D is undetermined. The ends were cut back, 3 bases at V and 3 bases at J, with 11 bases in the middle. This CDR3 is built from 14 residues. Germline-derived CDR1 and CDR2 are LGHDT and YNNKEL (reference sequence). Full variable domain (missing parts from reference TRBV3-1 and TRBJ1-2): DTAVSQTPKYLVTQMGNDKSIKCEQNLGHDTMYWYKQDSKKFLKIMFSYNNKELIINETVPNRFSPKSPDKAHLNLHINSLELGDSAVYFCASSHRGSDYGYTFGSGTRLTVV.

This clonotype was recorded many times. The chain has TRBV9 and TRBJ1-1, with TRBD1 as a possible D gene (6 bases). Deletions cut 0 bases from V and 5 bases from J, with 11 bases between. Germline loops: CDR1 SGDLS, CDR2 YYNGEE. This CDR3 has 14 amino acids. CDR3 loop: CASSVVRGPTEAFF. CDR3 DNA sequence: TGTGCCAGCAGCGTAGTCAGGGGACCTACTGAAGCTTTCTTT. Variable domain in full (rest from reference TRBV9 and TRBJ1-1): DSGVTQTPKHLITATGQRVTLRCSPRSGDLSVYWYQQSLDQGLQFLIQYYNGEERAKGNILERFSAQQFPDLHSELNLSSLELGDSALYFCASSVVRGPTEAFFGQGTRLTVV.

This clonotype was detected ten times or more. The chain couples TRBV29-1 to TRBJ2-1; no firm D call. The germline V gene has CDR1 SQVTM and CDR2 ANQGSEA. V lost 5 bases and J 8 bases, leaving 19 bases between the germline ends. This CDR3 contains 14 residues. The CDR3 sequence is CSVPTVPAADEQFF. The CDR3 DNA reads TGCAGCGTTCCTACAGTTCCTGCAGCCGATGAGCAGTTCTTC.

This clonotype has ten or more counts. The V and J genes are TRBV5-6 and TRBJ2-7; a weak D match, TRBD1 (6 bases). This CDR3 has 15 amino acids. Trimming cost V 0 bases and J 5 bases, with 15 bases left between them. Germline assignment: CDR1 SGHDT and CDR2 YYEEEE. The CDR3 DNA reads as TGTGCCAGCAGCTTGGTGGGGGCACGAGGAAACGAGCAGTACTTC. This gives the protein CASSLVGARGNEQYF.

There are many counts of this clonotype. The CDR3 loop reads CASKSPVPREKLFF. In DNA, the CDR3 is TGTGCCAGTAAGAGCCCGGTACCGCGAGAAAAACTGTTTTTT. This sequence joins TRBV19 and TRBJ1-4, with D unclear. V was trimmed by 7 bases and J by 8 bases, leaving 17 bases between them. In germline, CDR1 is LNHDA, CDR2 SQIVND (reference sequence). The CDR3 runs to 14 residues.

This clonotype was seen at least ten times. V usage is TRBV5-4 and J usage is TRBJ1-1; the D gene is possibly TRBD1 (6 bases). The V gene lost 0 bases and the J gene lost 4 bases, with 13 bases spanning the gap. CDR1 and CDR2 from the germline V gene are SGHNT and YYREEE (reference sequence). The CDR3 totals 15 residues. CDR3 loop: CASSLALGGVTEAFF. CDR3 nucleotide sequence: TGTGCCAGCAGCTTGGCGTTGGGGGGCGTCACTGAAGCTTTCTTT.

This clonotype occurred many times. The V gene is TRBV7-3, the J gene TRBJ2-1; a weak D match, TRBD2 (5 bases). Germline values: CDR1 SGHTA, CDR2 FQGTGA. The CDR3 has 13 amino acids. Trimming shortened V by 0 bases and J by 6 bases, and 6 bases separated the two germline ends. The CDR3 nucleotides are TGTGCCAGCAGCTTAACGGAGGCCAATGAGCAGTTCTTC. Translation: CASSLTEANEQFF.

This clonotype was observed a handful of times. J is TRBJ1-1 and V is TRBV7-9; 8 bases align to TRBD1. CDR1 SEHNR and CDR2 FQNEAQ come from the germline V gene (reference sequence). V lost 3 bases to trimming and J lost 6 bases; unmatched junction nucleotides: 9. The CDR3 has 15 residues. As DNA, the CDR3 is TGTGCCAGCAGCTTTGGAGGACAGGGAGATCCTGAAGCTTTCTTT. Protein product: CASSFGGQGDPEAFF.

The rearrangement joins TRBV18 to TRBJ2-7; 9 bases align to TRBD1. V gave up 3 bases and J gave up 4 bases; unmatched junction bases: 10. The germline gives CDR1 KGHSH, CDR2 LQKENI. The length of the CDR3 is 16 residues. The chain's CDR3 is CASSPTSGTGRYEQYF. The CDR3 bases are TGTGCCAGCTCACCTACTTCAGGGACAGGGAGGTACGAGCAGTACTTC.

This clonotype was detected ten times or more. CDR3 sequence: CASSSGRIPGELFF. As DNA, the CDR3 is TGTGCCAGCAGCTCCGGCAGGATCCCCGGGGAGCTGTTTTTT. The rearrangement joins TRBV11-3 to TRBJ2-2; no clear D gene. This CDR3 has 14 residues. The germline V gene encodes CDR1 SGHNT and CDR2 YENEEA. V lost 4 bases to trimming and J lost 6 bases, with 12 bases between them.

The rearrangement uses TRBV11-3 and TRBJ2-6, with D unclear. The V gene lost 0 bases and the J gene lost 0 bases, with 6 bases spanning the gap. Per germline, CDR1 SGHNT and CDR2 YENEEA. The CDR3 spans 16 residues. The CDR3 nucleotides read TGTGCCAGCAGCTTAGAACGGAGCTCTGGGGCCAACGTCCTGACTTTC. Protein: CASSLERSSGANVLTF.

This chain uses TRBV4-2 with TRBJ1-2; 7 nucleotides line up with TRBD1. The V gene end was trimmed by 2 bases and the J gene end by 3 bases; junction bases not matched to a gene: 6. Germline-derived CDR1 and CDR2 are LGHNA and YNFKEQ. This CDR3 has 15 residues. Here the CDR3 reads CASSQISTGDYGYTF. Written as DNA, the CDR3 is TGTGCCAGCAGCCAAATTTCTACAGGGGACTATGGCTACACCTTC.